A selection of T cell receptor beta chains follows, all from one sample in a study of T cell clonotyping in hematopoietic cell transplantation. Generated by immunoSEQ multiplex PCR, the TCRdb table keeps only in-frame clones and is missing some. The profile shows 3,700 or so clones, about 95% of them singletons. Here the sequenced sample was PBMCs, taken 30 days after allogeneic stem cell transplant. The source is a male patient aged 50 to 60 who had an allogeneic stem cell transplant from a related donor, so the T cells may come from the graft donor. Some clones in this sample may be carry-over from other donors' samples. The CDR3 runs from the conserved cysteine through the conserved F or W. The order of the fields is clone size, V gene, D gene, J gene, CDR3 DNA, CDR3 protein. D genes are given only for firm matches. Size values are once, few and many counts, or a class for expanded clones, and some rows have none.

few	TRBV10-3	.	TRBJ1-2	TGTGCCACCCGGGAGTCCGGGGCCTATGGCTACACCTTC	CATRESGAYGYTF
.	TRBV4-1	TRBD1	TRBJ2-2	TGCGCCAGCAGCCAATGGTTAAGGGGGCGGACCGGGGAGCTGTTTTTT	CASSQWLRGRTGELFF
.	TRBV29-1	TRBD1	TRBJ2-2	TGCAGCGCACAGGGGGTCGAAGGGACCGGGGAGCTGTTTTTT	CSAQGVEGTGELFF
.	TRBV19	TRBD1	TRBJ1-2	TGTGCCAGTAGTACTCGACAGGGGAGGGACTATGGCTACACCTTC	CASSTRQGRDYGYTF
.	TRBV9	.	TRBJ2-3	TGTGCCAGCAGCGTTTACTCCTCATCCACAGATACGCAGTATTTT	CASSVYSSSTDTQYF
.	TRBV4-3	.	TRBJ1-1	TGCGCCAGCAGCCAATCGAAGGTGCGGAGTGAAGCTTTCTTT	CASSQSKVRSEAFF
.	TRBV15	.	TRBJ2-7	TGTGCCACCGGCGGGGAAAGCTCCTACGAGCAGTACTTC	CATGGESSYEQYF
.	TRBV5-1	.	TRBJ2-3	TGCGCCAGCAGCTTGGCCAAGGATACGCAGTATTTT	CASSLAKDTQYF
.	TRBV7-9	TRBD1	TRBJ2-7	TGTGCCAGCAGCTTCTCAGGGGGTTCCTACGAGCAGTACTTC	CASSFSGGSYEQYF
once	TRBV19	TRBD1	TRBJ1-5	TGTGCCAGTAGACCGCGACAGGGAGATCAGCCCCAGCATTTT	CASRPRQGDQPQHF
.	TRBV19	.	TRBJ2-7	TGTGCCAGTAGTATAGGGCTCTCCTACGAGCAGTACTTC	CASSIGLSYEQYF
once	TRBV5-8	.	TRBJ2-3	TGTGCCAGCAGCTTCCTGGGACGGACTAGCACAGATACGCAGTATTTT	CASSFLGRTSTDTQYF
once	TRBV27	TRBD1	TRBJ1-2	TGTGCCAGCAGCTCCGGGACAGGGGGCTTCTATGGCTACACCTTC	CASSSGTGGFYGYTF